This passage covers 29 T cell receptor beta chains from one sample sequenced in a study of monozygotic twins with inflammatory bowel disease. TCRdb reprocessed the 5' RACE reads and reports one entry per CDR3 protein, with no DNA. Its listing shows some 450,000 distinct CDR3 sequences. Sample: blood. The receptors come from a human donor with ulcerative colitis or Crohn's disease, or a healthy co-twin of an affected twin (not recorded which).

J is TRBJ2-2 and V is TRBV20-1; TCRdb lists TRBD1, though no DNA is available to test this call. Germline values: CDR1 DFQATT, CDR2 SNEGSKA (reference sequence). The CDR3 has 13 amino acids. The CDR3 sequence is CSANTGSSGELFF.

The chain carries TRBV2 and TRBJ2-7. The CDR3 covers 11 residues. The germline gives CDR1 SNHLY, CDR2 FYNNEI. The chain's CDR3 is CASSGEYEQYF.

J is TRBJ2-1 and V is TRBV28. Germline V gives CDR1 MDHEN, CDR2 SYDVKM. The CDR3 runs 12 residues. The CDR3 reads CASRGERWEQFF.

This chain joins TRBV5-4 and TRBJ2-3; TCRdb returns TRBD1, unconfirmable since there is no DNA. Germline V gene sequence: CDR1 SGHNT, CDR2 YYREEE (reference sequence). The CDR3 loop spans 15 amino acids. This CDR3 is CASSGPGQKTDTQYF.

The CDR3: CASSLGGTGAGNYGYTF. This chain connects TRBV5-4 to TRBJ1-2; no DNA is available, so the TRBD1 call from TCRdb remains unchecked. This CDR3 comprises 17 residues. The germline gives CDR1 SGHNT, CDR2 YYREEE (reference sequence).

CDR3 sequence: CASSNPPRYTF. J is TRBJ1-2 and V is TRBV6-6; the D call of TRBD1 rests on TCRdb alone, since no DNA is present to check it. Germline V lookup: CDR1 MNHNY, CDR2 SVGAGI (reference sequence). This CDR3 is 11 amino acids long.

V is TRBV20-1 and J is TRBJ2-3; TCRdb designates TRBD2, a call that cannot be tested without DNA. This CDR3 is built from 16 residues. CDR1 DFQATT and CDR2 SNEGSKA come from the germline V gene (reference sequence). CDR3 sequence reads: CSARDLRQGVTDTQYF.

The rearrangement links TRBV30 to TRBJ1-2. The CDR3 spans 12 residues. The germline V gene has CDR1 GTSNPN and CDR2 SVGIG (reference sequence). CDR3: CALSGNGYGYTF.

The genes are TRBV20-1 and TRBJ1-5; TCRdb picks TRBD1, but there is no DNA to check that call. Germline CDR1 DFQATT, CDR2 SNEGSKA (reference sequence). CDR3 length equals 13 residues. This CDR3 is CSARGPGRQPQHF.

The V call is TRBV18, the J call TRBJ2-7; TCRdb returns TRBD2, unconfirmable since there is no DNA. The CDR3 is made up of 15 amino acids. Germline V gene sequence: CDR1 KGHSH, CDR2 LQKENI. CDR3 in amino acids: CASSPKTSGRIEQYF.

The gene calls are TRBV12-3 or TRBV12-4 and TRBJ2-1; TCRdb lists TRBD1, though no DNA is available to test this call. The CDR3 has 18 residues. The CDR3 sequence: CASSFPGGGGGLYNEQFF.

The chain links TRBV10-3 to TRBJ2-1; TCRdb's D gene call, TRBD1, goes unchecked for lack of DNA. This CDR3 contains 14 residues. Germline V CDR1 and CDR2: ENHRY, SYGVKD. CDR3: CAISGTGVYNEQFF.

The chain is built from TRBV5-1 and TRBJ2-3; absent DNA, TCRdb's TRBD1 call cannot be checked. The CDR3 contains 13 residues. Germline CDR1 is SGHRS and CDR2 is YFSETQ. The CDR3 sequence is CASKGVVTDTQYF.

The CDR3 region is CASSLRTSGSGDTQYF. This rearrangement joins TRBV11-2 to TRBJ2-3; the TRBD2 assignment by TCRdb is unverifiable without DNA. The CDR3 runs to 16 residues. The germline CDR1 and CDR2 sequences are SGHAT and FQNNGV.

V gene TRBV6-5 combines with J gene TRBJ2-1; the D call from TCRdb, TRBD1, cannot be confirmed without DNA. CDR3 length: 16 residues. CDR1 MNHEY and CDR2 SVGAGI come from the germline V gene. CDR3: CASSYSRAGGEDEQFF.

The chain is built from TRBV29-1 and TRBJ2-1. The germline CDR1 and CDR2 sequences are SQVTM and ANQGSEA. There are 11 residues in the CDR3. The CDR3 here is CSVASNNEQFF.

The chain combines TRBV12-3 or TRBV12-4 with TRBJ1-2; the D gene TCRdb calls, TRBD1, cannot be checked with no DNA. This CDR3 has 14 amino acids. CDR3 sequence: CASRAPGTNYGYTF.

V is TRBV6-6 and J is TRBJ1-2. This CDR3 is 12 amino acids long. The germline V gene has CDR1 MNHNY and CDR2 SVGAGI (reference sequence). Here the CDR3 reads CASTFWTYGYTF.

The chain uses TRBV6-1 and TRBJ1-1; absent DNA, TCRdb's TRBD1 call cannot be checked. Germline loops: CDR1 MNHNS, CDR2 SASEGT. The CDR3 spans 15 residues. Here the CDR3 reads CASSENGAVPAEAFF.

The V gene is TRBV28, the J gene TRBJ2-7; checking the TCRdb D call of TRBD1 is not possible without DNA. In germline, CDR1 is MDHEN, CDR2 SYDVKM. The CDR3 covers 15 residues. The CDR3 reads CASSFTGILSYEQYF.

V is TRBV6-5 and J is TRBJ2-2; TCRdb's D call, TRBD1, is unchecked because there is no DNA. The CDR3 extends over 12 amino acids. Germline loops: CDR1 MNHEY, CDR2 SVGAGI. The CDR3: CASSWGDGELFF.

The chain couples TRBV14 to TRBJ1-3. This CDR3 region has 16 residues. CDR1 is SGHDN, CDR2 FVKESK, per germline. CDR3 amino acids: CASSQRIDYSGNTIYF.

The V and J genes are TRBV7-2 and TRBJ1-6. This CDR3 has 14 residues. Germline V CDR1 and CDR2: SGHTA, FQGNSA. This CDR3 is CASSTGPNNSPLHF.

V usage is TRBV7-2 and J usage is TRBJ2-1; absent DNA, TCRdb's TRBD1 call cannot be checked. This CDR3 has 15 amino acids. The germline V gene has CDR1 SGHTA and CDR2 FQGNSA. The CDR3 loop is CASSLGAGGTNEQFF.

The V call is TRBV20-1, the J call TRBJ2-3; TCRdb proposes TRBD2, but this gene call is untestable without DNA. The germline gives CDR1 DFQATT, CDR2 SNEGSKA (reference sequence). CDR3 length: 17 amino acids. This CDR3 reads CSARDRGGLAGGDTQYF.

The V and J genes are TRBV7-2 and TRBJ2-3. The germline CDR1 and CDR2 sequences are SGHTA and FQGNSA. The CDR3 has 16 amino acids. CDR3: CASTLGKAGGTDTQYF.

The gene calls are TRBV19 and TRBJ2-7; TCRdb proposes TRBD1, but this gene call is untestable without DNA. The length of the CDR3 is 14 residues. Germline V gene sequence: CDR1 LNHDA, CDR2 SQIVND (reference sequence). The CDR3 sequence is CASSSRDRGNEQYF. Looking up the rest from reference TRBV19 and TRBJ2-7 gives the full variable domain: DGGITQSPKYLFRKEGQNVTLSCEQNLNHDAMYWYRQDPGQGLRLIYYSQIVNDFQKGDIAEGYSVSREKKESFPLTVTSAQKNPTAFYLCASSSRDRGNEQYFGPGTRLTVT.

J is TRBJ1-5 and V is TRBV6-5. This CDR3 region has 15 residues. Germline V lookup: CDR1 MNHEY, CDR2 SVGAGI. CDR3 in amino acids: CASSYSKVPTQPQHF.

This rearrangement joins TRBV11-1 to TRBJ1-5; TCRdb's D gene call, TRBD1, goes unchecked for lack of DNA. From germline, CDR1 is SGHAT and CDR2 FQDESV (reference sequence). There are 14 residues in the CDR3. The CDR3 region is CASSLDRENQPQHF.